A single sample is the source of the 6 T cell receptor beta chains below, sequenced in a study of monozygotic twins with inflammatory bowel disease. TCRdb re-called the 5' RACE reads; one entry per CDR3 protein, DNA not given. The specimen's table records 120,000 to 150,000 distinct CDR3 sequences. Sequenced material: blood. The receptors were gathered from a human donor with ulcerative colitis or Crohn's disease, or a healthy co-twin of an affected twin (not recorded which).

This sequence joins TRBV5-4 and TRBJ2-4. The CDR3 has 16 amino acids. In germline, CDR1 is SGHNT, CDR2 YYREEE (reference sequence). CDR3 sequence reads: CASSSQARLAKNIQYF.

The gene calls are TRBV25-1 and TRBJ2-7; TCRdb names TRBD2, which stays unverified in the absence of DNA. Germline V gene sequence: CDR1 MGHDK, CDR2 SYGVNS. This CDR3 is built from 20 residues. The CDR3 reads CASSEYRAPLAGTSSYEQYF.

This chain connects TRBV7-8 to TRBJ1-2; checking the TCRdb D call of TRBD1 is not possible without DNA. CDR3 length: 15 residues. Germline assignment: CDR1 SGHVS and CDR2 FQNEAQ. The CDR3 protein is CASSLGATGIYGYTF.

The V gene is TRBV20-1, the J gene TRBJ2-1. CDR1 and CDR2 from the germline V gene are DFQATT and SNEGSKA (reference sequence). This CDR3 has 13 amino acids. The CDR3 sequence: CSARGRRDNEQFF.

The CDR3 loop reads CASSLAGTGNQPQHF. V and J are TRBV5-1 and TRBJ1-5; no DNA is available, so the TRBD1 call from TCRdb remains unchecked. Germline loops: CDR1 SGHRS, CDR2 YFSETQ. The CDR3 totals 15 residues.

The chain combines TRBV4-2 with TRBJ2-5; lacking DNA, the TRBD1 call made by TCRdb goes unchecked. The CDR3 is 15 amino acids. Germline CDR1 reads LGHNA; CDR2 reads YNFKEQ. This CDR3 reads CASSQDWTGQETQYF.